This T cell receptor beta chain derives from a study of patients and donors after allogeneic stem cell transplantation. This clonotype came up many times. The CDR3 extends over 16 amino acids. V dropped 4 bases and J dropped 8 bases, with 20 bases sitting between them. Germline-derived CDR1 and CDR2 are MDHEN and SYDVKM. MiXCR was run by TCRdb on the RT-PCR reads, yielding one entry per CDR3 protein. This repertoire shows 150,000 to 200,000 distinct CDR3 sequences, roughly 30% found once; its top ten account for around 3%. The sample comprised blood, either unsorted or a sorted T cell fraction (not recorded which). The chain employs TRBV28 and TRBJ1-4; D gene ambiguous. This receptor was identified in a human donor who was either an allogeneic HSCT recipient or a stem cell or donor lymphocyte infusion donor (not recorded which). It is not recorded whose cells these are; they may come from a transplant donor. The CDR3 spells CASSSAATQAGEKLFF. DNA for the CDR3: TGTGCCAGCAGTTCCGCCGCGACCCAGGCGGGGGAAAAACTGTTTTTT.